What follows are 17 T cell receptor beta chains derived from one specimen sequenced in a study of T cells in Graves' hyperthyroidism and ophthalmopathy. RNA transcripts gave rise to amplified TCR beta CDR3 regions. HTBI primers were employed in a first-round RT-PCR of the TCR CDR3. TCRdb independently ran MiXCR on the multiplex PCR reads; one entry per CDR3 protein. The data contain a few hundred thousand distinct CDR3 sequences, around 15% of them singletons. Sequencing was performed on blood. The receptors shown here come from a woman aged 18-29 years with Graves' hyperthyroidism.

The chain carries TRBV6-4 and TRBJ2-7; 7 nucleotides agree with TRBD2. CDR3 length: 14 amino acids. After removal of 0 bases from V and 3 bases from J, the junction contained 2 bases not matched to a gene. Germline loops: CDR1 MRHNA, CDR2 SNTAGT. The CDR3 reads CASSDSSSGYEQYF. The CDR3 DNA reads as TGTGCCAGCAGTGACTCGTCTAGCGGCTACGAGCAGTACTTC.

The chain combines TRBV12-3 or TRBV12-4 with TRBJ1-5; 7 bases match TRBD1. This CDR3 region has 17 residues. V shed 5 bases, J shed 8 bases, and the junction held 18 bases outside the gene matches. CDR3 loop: CASSLEYNDREREPQHF. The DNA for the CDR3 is TGTGCCAGCAGTCTGGAGTACAACGACAGGGAGAGAGAGCCCCAGCATTTT.

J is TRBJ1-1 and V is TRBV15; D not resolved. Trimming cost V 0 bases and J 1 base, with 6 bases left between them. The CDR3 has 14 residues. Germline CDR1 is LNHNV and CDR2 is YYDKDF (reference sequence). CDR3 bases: TGTGCCACCAGCAGAGATGGGCAGAACACTGAAGCTTTCTTT. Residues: CATSRDGQNTEAFF.

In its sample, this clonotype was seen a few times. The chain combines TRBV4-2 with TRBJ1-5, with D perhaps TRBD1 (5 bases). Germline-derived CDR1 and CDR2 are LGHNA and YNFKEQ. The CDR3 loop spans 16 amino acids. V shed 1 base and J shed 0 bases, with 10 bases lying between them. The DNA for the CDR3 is TGTGCCAGCAGCCAAGGGGGGAGGTCTAGCAATCAGCCCCAGCATTTT. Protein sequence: CASSQGGRSSNQPQHF.

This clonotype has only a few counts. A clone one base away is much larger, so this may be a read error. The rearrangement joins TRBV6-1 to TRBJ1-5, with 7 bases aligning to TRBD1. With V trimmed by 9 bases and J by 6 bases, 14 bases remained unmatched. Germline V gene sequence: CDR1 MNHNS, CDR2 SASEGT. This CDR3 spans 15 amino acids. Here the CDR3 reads CASGCKGGIGQPQHF. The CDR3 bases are TGTGCCAGTGGGTGTAAAGGGGGCATCGGTCAGCCCCAGCATTTT.

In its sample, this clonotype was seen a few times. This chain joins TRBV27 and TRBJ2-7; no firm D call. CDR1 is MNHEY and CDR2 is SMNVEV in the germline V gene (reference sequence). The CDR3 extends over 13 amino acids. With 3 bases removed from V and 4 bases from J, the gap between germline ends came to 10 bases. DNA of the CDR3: TGTGCCAGCAGTTTCCTGGCTACATACGAGCAGTACTTC. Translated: CASSFLATYEQYF.

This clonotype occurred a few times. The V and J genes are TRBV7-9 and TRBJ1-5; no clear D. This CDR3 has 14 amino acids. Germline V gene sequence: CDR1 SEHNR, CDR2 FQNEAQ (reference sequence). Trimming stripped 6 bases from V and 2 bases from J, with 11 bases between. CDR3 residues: CASRPGWGNQPQHF. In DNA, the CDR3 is TGTGCCAGCAGGCCGGGCTGGGGCAATCAGCCCCAGCATTTT.

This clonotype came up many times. The CDR3 loop is CASNIRGYEQYF. The CDR3 bases are TGTGCCAGCAACATCAGGGGGTACGAGCAGTACTTC. V gene TRBV28 combines with J gene TRBJ2-7; 7 bases agree with TRBD1. Germline CDR1 is MDHEN and CDR2 is SYDVKM. This CDR3 region has 12 residues. The trim removed 7 bases at V and 4 bases at J, leaving 4 bases unmatched. Full variable domain (outside the CDR3, taken from reference TRBV28 and TRBJ2-7): DVKVTQSSRYLVKRTGEKVFLECVQDMDHENMFWYRQDPGLGLRLIYFSYDVKMKEKGDIPEGYSVSREKKERFSLILESASTNQTSMYLCASNIRGYEQYFGPGTRLTVT.

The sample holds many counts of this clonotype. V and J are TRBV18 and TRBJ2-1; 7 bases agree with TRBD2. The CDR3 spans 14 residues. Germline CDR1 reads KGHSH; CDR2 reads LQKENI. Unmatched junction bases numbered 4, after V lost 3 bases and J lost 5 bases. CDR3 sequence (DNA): TGTGCCAGCTCACCGACCGCGGGAGACAATGAGCAGTTCTTC. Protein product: CASSPTAGDNEQFF. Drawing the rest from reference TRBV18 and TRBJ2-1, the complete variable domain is NAGVMQNPRHLVRRRGQEARLRCSPMKGHSHVYWYRQLPEEGLKFMVYLQKENIIDESGMPKERFSAEFPKEGPSILRIQQVVRGDSAAYFCASSPTAGDNEQFFGPGTRLTVL.

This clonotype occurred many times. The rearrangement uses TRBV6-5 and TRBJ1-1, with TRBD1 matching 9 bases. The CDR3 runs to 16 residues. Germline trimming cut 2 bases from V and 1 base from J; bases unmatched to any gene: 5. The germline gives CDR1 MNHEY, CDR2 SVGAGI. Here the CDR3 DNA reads TGTGCCAGCAGTTACACTGACAGGGGGGGGAACACTGAAGCTTTCTTT. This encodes CASSYTDRGGNTEAFF.

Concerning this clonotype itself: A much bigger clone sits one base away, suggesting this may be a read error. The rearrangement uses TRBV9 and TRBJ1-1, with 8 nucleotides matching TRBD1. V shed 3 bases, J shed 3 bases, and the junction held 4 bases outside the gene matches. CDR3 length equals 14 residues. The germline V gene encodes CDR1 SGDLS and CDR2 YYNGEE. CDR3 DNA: TGTGCCAGCAGCGGGCAGGGGGCGGACACTGAAGCTTTCTTT. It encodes CASSGQGADTEAFF.

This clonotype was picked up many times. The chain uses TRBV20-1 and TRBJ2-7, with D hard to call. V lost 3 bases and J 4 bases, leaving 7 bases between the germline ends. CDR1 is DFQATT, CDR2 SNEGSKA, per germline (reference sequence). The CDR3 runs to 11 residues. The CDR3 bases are TGCAGTGCTAGCCAAGTATACGAGCAGTACTTC. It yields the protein CSASQVYEQYF.

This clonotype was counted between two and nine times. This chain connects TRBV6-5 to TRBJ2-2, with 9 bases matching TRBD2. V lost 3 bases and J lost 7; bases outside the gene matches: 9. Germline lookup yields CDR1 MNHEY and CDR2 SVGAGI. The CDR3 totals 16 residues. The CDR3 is CASSYRWREGDGELFF. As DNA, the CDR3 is TGTGCCAGCAGTTATCGTTGGCGGGAGGGTGACGGGGAGCTGTTTTTT.

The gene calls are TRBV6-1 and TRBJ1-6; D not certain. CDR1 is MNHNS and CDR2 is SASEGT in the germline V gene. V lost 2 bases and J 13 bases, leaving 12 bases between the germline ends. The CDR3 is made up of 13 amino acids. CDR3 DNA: TGTGCCAGCAGTGAAACCGGATCAATCCCCCTCCACTTT. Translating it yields CASSETGSIPLHF.

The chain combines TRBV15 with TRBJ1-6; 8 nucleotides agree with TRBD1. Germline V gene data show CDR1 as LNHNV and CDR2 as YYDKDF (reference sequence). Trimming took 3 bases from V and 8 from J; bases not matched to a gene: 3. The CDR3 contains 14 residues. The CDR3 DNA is TGTGCCACCAGCAGGTCGGACAGGGATTCACCCCTCCACTTT. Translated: CATSRSDRDSPLHF.

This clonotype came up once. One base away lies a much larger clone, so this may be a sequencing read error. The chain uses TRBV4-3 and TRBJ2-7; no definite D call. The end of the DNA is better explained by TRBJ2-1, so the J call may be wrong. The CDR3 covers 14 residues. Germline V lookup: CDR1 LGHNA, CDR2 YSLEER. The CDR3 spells CASSQGQISYEQFF. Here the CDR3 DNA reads TGCGCCAGCAGCCAAGGCCAGATCTCCTACGAGCAGTTCTTC.

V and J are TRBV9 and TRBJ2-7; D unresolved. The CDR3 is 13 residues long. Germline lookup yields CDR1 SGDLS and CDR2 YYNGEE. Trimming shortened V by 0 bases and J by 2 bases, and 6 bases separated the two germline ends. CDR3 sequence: CASSVGIAYEQYF. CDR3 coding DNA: TGTGCCAGCAGCGTAGGGATAGCCTACGAGCAGTACTTC.